This TCR beta chain derives from a study of blood T cell repertoires in COVID-19. About the study: In each case, the material was cDNA or gDNA derived from T cells, B-cell-depleted T cells, or PBMCs.

Profiled with immunoSEQ multiplex PCR; TCRdb holds only in-frame clones, not every one. The data show a few hundred thousand clones, 85% to 90% seen once. V was clipped by 3 bases and J by 0 bases, with 12 bases between them. Germline V CDR1 and CDR2: SGHTA, FQGNSA. The CDR3 sequence is 17 residues long. The sample was PBMCs or T cells enriched from blood (not recorded which). The clonotype comes from a woman aged 45-59 years who had recovered from COVID-19. The chain uses TRBV7-2 and TRBJ1-6; unclear D gene. The CDR3 nucleotides read TGTGCCAGCAGCTTTAACAGCTTAAGCTCCTATAATTCACCCCTCCACTTT. Its translation is CASSFNSLSSYNSPLHF.